The rows below give T cell receptor beta chains drawn from one sample of a study of identical twins. TCRdb analysed the 5' RACE reads with MiXCR anew, one entry per CDR3 protein. Of hundreds of thousands of distinct CDR3 sequences in the sample, 9% to 15% are singletons; the top ten hold around 1.5%. The data also belong to a second study, concerning yellow fever vaccine responses in identical twins.

Specimen: PBMCs. Source of these receptors: a woman aged 18-30 years in good health. CDR3s include the opening cysteine and the closing phenylalanine or tryptophan. D genes are given only for firm matches. Rows may omit the clone size; those that give it use once, few, many or a size class.

TRBD2	NA	TRBV10-3	TRBJ2-5	TGTGCCATCAGTGATAAGCGGGGGGGGGAGACCCAGTACTTC	CAISDKRGGETQYF
NA	NA	TRBV5-1	TRBJ1-1	TGCGCCAGCAGCGAGGGAATTTCGAACACTGAAGCTTTCTTT	CASSEGISNTEAFF
TRBD2	many	TRBV10-3	TRBJ2-7	TGTGCCATCAGTGCCATGGGGACTAGCGGGAGGCGAAACGAGCAGTACTTC	CAISAMGTSGRRNEQYF
NA	few	TRBV29-1	TRBJ1-3	TGCAGCGTCCAGGACACCCGGACCGGAAACACCATATATTTT	CSVQDTRTGNTIYF
NA	many	TRBV12-3/TRBV12-4	TRBJ2-5	TGTGCCAGCAGTTTAGAACGGGGAAGGGAGACCCAGTACTTC	CASSLERGRETQYF
TRBD2	NA	TRBV12-3/TRBV12-4	TRBJ2-1	TGTGCCAGCAGTTTTTCCTCGACTAGCGGGGGGGGTGGTGAGCAGTTCTTC	CASSFSSTSGGGGEQFF
TRBD2	NA	TRBV20-1	TRBJ2-1	TGCAGTGCAAACGGGGGGTTAGGCTTTTATGAGCAGTTCTTC	CSANGGLGFYEQFF
NA	few	TRBV20-1	TRBJ2-7	TGCAGTGCGACGCAAAGCTACGAGCAGTACTTC	CSATQSYEQYF
TRBD1	few	TRBV5-1	TRBJ2-1	TGCGCCAGCCAGGGGGATGGGGGCTCCTACAATGAGCAGTTCTTC	CASQGDGGSYNEQFF
NA	many	TRBV7-6	TRBJ1-6	TGTGCCAGCAGCTTATCCGTCGATTCACCCCTCCACTTT	CASSLSVDSPLHF
NA	few	TRBV5-1	TRBJ1-1	TGCGCCAGCAGCTTGACAGGGTGGACGGGGAACACTGAAGCTTTCTTT	CASSLTGWTGNTEAFF
NA	NA	TRBV24-1	TRBJ2-5	TGTGCCACCAGTGACTTAGGGTCTCCCGGCGGAGAGACCCAGTACTTC	CATSDLGSPGGETQYF
TRBD2	NA	TRBV7-8	TRBJ2-5	TGTGCCAGCAGCTTAGCTCGGCTAGCGGGGGGAAAAGAGACCCAGTACTTC	CASSLARLAGGKETQYF
NA	NA	TRBV7-9	TRBJ2-7	TGTGCCAGCAGCTTAGCGTTTAATAGTTTGGGCGAGCAGTACTTC	CASSLAFNSLGEQYF
TRBD2	few	TRBV20-1	TRBJ2-5	TGCAGTGCTAGAGATCGACTAGCGGGGGTCCAAGAGACCCAGTACTTC	CSARDRLAGVQETQYF
NA	NA	TRBV5-1	TRBJ1-1	TGCGCCAGCAGCCCCGGACAATTGGGGGGCACTGAAGCTTTCTTT	CASSPGQLGGTEAFF
NA	few	TRBV27	TRBJ2-2	TGTGCCAGCAGTTTGGTCCAGGGCGTCGCCGGGGAGCTGTTTTTT	CASSLVQGVAGELFF
TRBD1	NA	TRBV6-1	TRBJ2-7	TGTGCCAGCAGCCCCGGGACAGGGAGGTACGAGCAGTACTTC	CASSPGTGRYEQYF
NA	few	TRBV12-3/TRBV12-4	TRBJ2-3	TGTGCCAGCAGTCCGAGGACAACCTATAGCACAGATACGCAGTATTTT	CASSPRTTYSTDTQYF
NA	NA	TRBV15	TRBJ2-3	TGTGCCACCAGCAGAGATTTCCGCCCAGATACGCAGTATTTT	CATSRDFRPDTQYF
NA	NA	TRBV20-1	TRBJ2-1	TGCAGTGCTAGAGATGCGTATAACCCCTACAATGAGCAGTTCTTC	CSARDAYNPYNEQFF
TRBD1	NA	TRBV12-3/TRBV12-4	TRBJ2-3	TGTGCCAGCAGTAAGCCGGGACAGGGTAGACCCACAGATACGCAGTATTTT	CASSKPGQGRPTDTQYF
TRBD2	few	TRBV10-1	TRBJ2-3	TGCGCCAGCAGTGAGAGTAGCGGGGGTAGCACAGATACGCAGTATTTT	CASSESSGGSTDTQYF
TRBD2	once	TRBV5-1	TRBJ2-1	TGCGCCAGCAGCCCGCAGGGGCGGGGGGTTCACAATGAGCAGTTCTTC	CASSPQGRGVHNEQFF
NA	NA	TRBV12-3/TRBV12-4	TRBJ2-7	TGTGCCAGCAGTGTACTACTCGCGGGGCCATCTTACGAGCAGTACTTC	CASSVLLAGPSYEQYF
NA	few	TRBV10-2	TRBJ2-7	TGCGCCAGCAGTGATTACGGGAGATCGGCCTACGAGCAGTACTTC	CASSDYGRSAYEQYF
NA	NA	TRBV27	TRBJ2-3	TGTGCCAGCGCTAAACCGGGACCCCCAACAGATACGCAGTATTTT	CASAKPGPPTDTQYF
NA	NA	TRBV12-3/TRBV12-4	TRBJ1-5	TGTGCCAGCACCTACCGGGACATGGGCAATCAGCCCCAGCATTTT	CASTYRDMGNQPQHF
NA	NA	TRBV10-3	TRBJ2-2	TGTGCCGCATCCGGGGCCGGGGAGCTGTTTTTT	CAASGAGELFF
TRBD1	few	TRBV10-2	TRBJ1-4	TGCGCCAGCAGAGGAACAGGGGGGGAAAATGAAAAACTGTTTTTT	CASRGTGGENEKLFF
NA	NA	TRBV29-1	TRBJ2-7	TGCAGCGTACTATCCGGCGATTCCTACGAGCAGTACTTC	CSVLSGDSYEQYF
TRBD2	NA	TRBV12-3/TRBV12-4	TRBJ2-3	TGTGCCAGCGGGGCGGGAGCCAAGGGAACAGATACGCAGTATTTT	CASGAGAKGTDTQYF
NA	many	TRBV14	TRBJ2-1	TGTGCCAGCAGCCAAGTCGGCGGGGGCGAGACGTTCTTC	CASSQVGGGETFF
TRBD1	few	TRBV20-1	TRBJ1-2	TGCAGTGCTAGAGGCACAGGGGGCCACTATGGCTACACCTTC	CSARGTGGHYGYTF
NA	few	TRBV20-1	TRBJ2-4	TGCAGTGCTAGCCCCCAGAAAAACATTCAGTACTTC	CSASPQKNIQYF
NA	NA	TRBV10-3	TRBJ2-3	TGTGCCACCCGAAACCGAGATACGCAGTATTTT	CATRNRDTQYF
NA	NA	TRBV7-6	TRBJ2-1	TGTGCCAGCAGCTTTACTAAATCCTACAATGAGCAGTTCTTC	CASSFTKSYNEQFF
TRBD2	NA	TRBV5-5	TRBJ2-3	TGTGCCAGCAGCTTGGCCGAAGTTTGGACTAGCGGGAAAGATACGCAGTATTTT	CASSLAEVWTSGKDTQYF